This T cell receptor (beta chain) is from a study of T cell responses to AZD1222 COVID-19 vaccine. Study findings and constraints: Across spike, vaccine-associated CD4 TCRs were found, dominant at 160-218 and 743-854. Every sample of the repertoires postdated the peak T cell response. Donors were largely white British and mainly female; clonal diversity was possibly underestimated.

The V and J ends lost 1 base and 3 bases respectively, with 10 bases between them. This CDR3 spans 14 amino acids. CDR1 is MGHDK and CDR2 is SYGVNS in the germline V gene. Sequencing used immunoSEQ multiplex PCR; TCRdb keeps in-frame clones, though not all of them. There are about 180,000 clones in the sample; around 90% occur only once, and approximately 10% lies in the top ten. As regards this clone: Its antigen remains unknown.

This receptor was taken from an adult who received the AZD1222 COVID-19 vaccine. The chain has TRBV25-1 and TRBJ2-7, with D possibly TRBD2 on 7 matching bases. The sample in question was peripheral blood, obtained 28 days after the second AZD1222 dose. CDR3 sequence reads: CASSEWGGYYEQYF. The CDR3 nucleotides read TGTGCCAGCAGTGAATGGGGGGGCTACTACGAGCAGTACTTC.